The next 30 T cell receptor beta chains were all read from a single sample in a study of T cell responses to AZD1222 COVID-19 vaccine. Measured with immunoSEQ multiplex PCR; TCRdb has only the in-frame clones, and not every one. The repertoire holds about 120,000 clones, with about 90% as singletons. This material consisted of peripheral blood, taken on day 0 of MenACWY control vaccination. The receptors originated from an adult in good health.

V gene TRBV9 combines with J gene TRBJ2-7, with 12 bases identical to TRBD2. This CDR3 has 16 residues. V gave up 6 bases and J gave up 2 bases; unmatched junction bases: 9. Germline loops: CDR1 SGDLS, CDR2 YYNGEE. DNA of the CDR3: TGTGCCAGCACCCCGGGACTAGCGGGCGCTACCTACGAGCAGTACTTC. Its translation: CASTPGLAGATYEQYF.

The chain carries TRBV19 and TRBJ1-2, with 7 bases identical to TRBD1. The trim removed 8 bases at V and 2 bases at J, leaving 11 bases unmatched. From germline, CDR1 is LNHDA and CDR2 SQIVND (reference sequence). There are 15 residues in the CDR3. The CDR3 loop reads CASARDRSANYGYTF. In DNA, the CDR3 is TGTGCCAGTGCCCGGGACAGATCGGCAAACTATGGCTACACCTTC. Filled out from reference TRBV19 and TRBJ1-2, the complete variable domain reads DGGITQSPKYLFRKEGQNVTLSCEQNLNHDAMYWYRQDPGQGLRLIYYSQIVNDFQKGDIAEGYSVSREKKESFPLTVTSAQKNPTAFYLCASARDRSANYGYTFGSGTRLTVV.

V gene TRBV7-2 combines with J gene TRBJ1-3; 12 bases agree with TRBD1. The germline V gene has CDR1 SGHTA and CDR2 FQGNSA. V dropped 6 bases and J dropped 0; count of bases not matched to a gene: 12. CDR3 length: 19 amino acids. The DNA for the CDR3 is TGTGCCAGCAGTTCTACCGGGACAGGGGGCTCTAGCTCTGGAAACACCATATATTTT. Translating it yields CASSSTGTGGSSSGNTIYF.

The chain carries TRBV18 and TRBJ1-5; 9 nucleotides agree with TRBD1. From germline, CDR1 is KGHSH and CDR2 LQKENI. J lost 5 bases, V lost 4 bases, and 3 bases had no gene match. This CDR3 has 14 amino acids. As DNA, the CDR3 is TGTGCCAGCTCACGAACAGGGGGCCATCAGCCCCAGCATTTT. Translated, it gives CASSRTGGHQPQHF.

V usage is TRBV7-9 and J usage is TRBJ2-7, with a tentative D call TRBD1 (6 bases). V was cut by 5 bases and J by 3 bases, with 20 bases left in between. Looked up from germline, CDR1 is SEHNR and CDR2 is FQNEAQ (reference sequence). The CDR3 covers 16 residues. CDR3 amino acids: CASSQILRRTDYEQYF. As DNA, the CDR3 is TGTGCCAGCAGCCAAATTCTCCGGCGGACAGACTACGAGCAGTACTTC.

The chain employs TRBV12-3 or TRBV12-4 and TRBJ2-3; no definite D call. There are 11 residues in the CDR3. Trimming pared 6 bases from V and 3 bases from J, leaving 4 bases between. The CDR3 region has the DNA TGTGCCAGCAGACGAACAGATACGCAGTATTTT. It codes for CASRRTDTQYF.

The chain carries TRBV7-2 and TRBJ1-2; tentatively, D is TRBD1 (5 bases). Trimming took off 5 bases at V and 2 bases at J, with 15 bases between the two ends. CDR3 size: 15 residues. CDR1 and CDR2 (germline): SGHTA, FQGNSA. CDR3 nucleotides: TGTGCCAGCAGCACCAACTCGGGGGGGAACTATGGCTACACCTTC. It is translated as CASSTNSGGNYGYTF.

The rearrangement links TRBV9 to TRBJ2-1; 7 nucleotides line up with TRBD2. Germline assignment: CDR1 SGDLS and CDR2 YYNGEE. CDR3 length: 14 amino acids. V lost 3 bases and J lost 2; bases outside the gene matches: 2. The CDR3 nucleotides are TGTGCCAGCAGCGCTCTAGCGGCCTACAATGAGCAGTTCTTC. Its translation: CASSALAAYNEQFF.

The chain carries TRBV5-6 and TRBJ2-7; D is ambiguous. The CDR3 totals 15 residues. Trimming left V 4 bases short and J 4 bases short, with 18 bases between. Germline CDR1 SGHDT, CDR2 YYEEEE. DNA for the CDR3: TGTGCCAGCAGCGTCGTCCCGGGTTCCTTTTACGAGCAGTACTTC. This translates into CASSVVPGSFYEQYF. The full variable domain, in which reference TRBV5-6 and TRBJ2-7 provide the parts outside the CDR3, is DAGVTQSPTHLIKTRGQQVTLRCSPKSGHDTVSWYQQALGQGPQFIFQYYEEEERQRGNFPDRFSGHQFPNYSSELNVNALLLGDSALYLCASSVVPGSFYEQYFGPGTRLTVT.

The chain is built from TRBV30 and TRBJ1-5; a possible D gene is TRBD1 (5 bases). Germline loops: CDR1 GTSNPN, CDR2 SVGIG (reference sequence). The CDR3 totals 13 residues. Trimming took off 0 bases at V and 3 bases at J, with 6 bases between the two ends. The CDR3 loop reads CAWSVGANQPQHF. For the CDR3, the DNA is TGTGCCTGGAGTGTAGGGGCCAATCAGCCCCAGCATTTT.

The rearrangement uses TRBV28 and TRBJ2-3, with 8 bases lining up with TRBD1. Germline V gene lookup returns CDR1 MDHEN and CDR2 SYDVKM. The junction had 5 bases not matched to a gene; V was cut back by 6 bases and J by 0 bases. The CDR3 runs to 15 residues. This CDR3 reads CASRPRTGSTDTQYF. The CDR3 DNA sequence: TGTGCCAGCAGGCCCCGGACAGGGAGCACAGATACGCAGTATTTT.

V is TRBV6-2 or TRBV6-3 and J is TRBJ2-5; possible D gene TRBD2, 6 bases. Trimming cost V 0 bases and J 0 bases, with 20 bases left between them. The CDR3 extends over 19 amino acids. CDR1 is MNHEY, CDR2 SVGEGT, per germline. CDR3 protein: CASSYSVPSSGVDQETQYF. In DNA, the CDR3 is TGTGCCAGCAGTTACTCGGTCCCTAGCTCGGGGGTCGACCAAGAGACCCAGTACTTC.

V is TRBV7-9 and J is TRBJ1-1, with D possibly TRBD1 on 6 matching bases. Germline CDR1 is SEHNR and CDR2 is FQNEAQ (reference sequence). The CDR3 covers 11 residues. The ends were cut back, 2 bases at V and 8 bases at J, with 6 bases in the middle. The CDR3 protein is CASSLTGEAFF. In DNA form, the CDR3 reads TGTGCCAGCAGCTTAACAGGGGAAGCTTTCTTT.

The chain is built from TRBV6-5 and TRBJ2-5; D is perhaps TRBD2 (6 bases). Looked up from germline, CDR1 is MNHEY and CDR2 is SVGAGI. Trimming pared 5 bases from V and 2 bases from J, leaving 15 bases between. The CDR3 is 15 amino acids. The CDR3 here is CASSTLGGPQETQYF. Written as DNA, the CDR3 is TGTGCCAGCAGTACCCTGGGGGGACCGCAAGAGACCCAGTACTTC.

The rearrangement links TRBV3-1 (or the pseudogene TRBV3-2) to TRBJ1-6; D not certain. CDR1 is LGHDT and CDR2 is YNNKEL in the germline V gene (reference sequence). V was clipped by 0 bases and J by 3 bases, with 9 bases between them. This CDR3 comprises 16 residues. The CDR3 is CASSQDKGVYNSPLHF. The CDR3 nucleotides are TGTGCCAGCAGCCAAGATAAGGGTGTCTATAATTCACCCCTCCACTTT.

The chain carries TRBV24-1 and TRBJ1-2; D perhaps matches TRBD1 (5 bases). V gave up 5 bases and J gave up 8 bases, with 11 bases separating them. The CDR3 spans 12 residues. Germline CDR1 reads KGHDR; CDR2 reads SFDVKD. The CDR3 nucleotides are TGTGCCACCAGTGTAGGGGTCGGAGGCTACACCTTC. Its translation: CATSVGVGGYTF.

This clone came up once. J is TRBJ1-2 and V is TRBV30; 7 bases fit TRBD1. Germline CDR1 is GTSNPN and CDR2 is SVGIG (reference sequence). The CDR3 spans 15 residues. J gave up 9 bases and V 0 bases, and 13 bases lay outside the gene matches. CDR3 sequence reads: CAWSVSQGTVSSYTF. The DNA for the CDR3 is TGTGCCTGGAGTGTATCCCAGGGGACAGTCTCGAGCTACACCTTC.

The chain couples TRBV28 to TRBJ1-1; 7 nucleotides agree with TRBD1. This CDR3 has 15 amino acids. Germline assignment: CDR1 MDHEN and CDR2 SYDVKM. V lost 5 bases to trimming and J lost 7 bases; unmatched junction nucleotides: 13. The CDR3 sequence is CASSAILPTGHEAFF. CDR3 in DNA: TGTGCCAGCAGTGCAATATTACCGACAGGGCATGAAGCTTTCTTT.

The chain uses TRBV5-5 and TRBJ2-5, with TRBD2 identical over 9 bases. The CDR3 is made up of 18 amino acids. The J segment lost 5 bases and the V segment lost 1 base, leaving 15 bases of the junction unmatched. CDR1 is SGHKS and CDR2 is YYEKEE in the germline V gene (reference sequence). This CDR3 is CASSLRVVSGGSRETQYF. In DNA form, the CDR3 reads TGTGCCAGCAGCTTGAGGGTGGTTAGCGGGGGAAGTAGGGAGACCCAGTACTTC.

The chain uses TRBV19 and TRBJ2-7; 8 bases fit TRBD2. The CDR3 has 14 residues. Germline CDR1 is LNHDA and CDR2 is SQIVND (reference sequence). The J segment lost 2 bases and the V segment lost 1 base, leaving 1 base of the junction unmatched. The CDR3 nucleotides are TGTGCCAGTAGTATAGCAGCGGGAGCCTACGAGCAGTACTTC. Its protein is CASSIAAGAYEQYF.

CDR3 protein: CASSQASPDRAEKLFF. Written as DNA, the CDR3 is TGCGCCAGCAGCCAAGCCTCCCCGGACAGGGCGGAAAAACTGTTTTTT. This chain links TRBV4-1 with TRBJ1-4, with TRBD1 matching 8 bases. This CDR3 is built from 16 residues. The J segment lost 8 bases and the V segment lost 1 base, leaving 9 bases of the junction unmatched. Germline V gene lookup returns CDR1 MGHRA and CDR2 YSYEKL.

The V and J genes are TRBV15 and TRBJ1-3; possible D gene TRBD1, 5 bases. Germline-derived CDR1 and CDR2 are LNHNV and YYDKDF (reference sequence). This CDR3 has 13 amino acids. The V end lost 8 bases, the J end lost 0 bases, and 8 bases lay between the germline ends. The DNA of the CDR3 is TGTGCCACCCTGGGGGACTCTGGAAACACCATATATTTT. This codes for CATLGDSGNTIYF.

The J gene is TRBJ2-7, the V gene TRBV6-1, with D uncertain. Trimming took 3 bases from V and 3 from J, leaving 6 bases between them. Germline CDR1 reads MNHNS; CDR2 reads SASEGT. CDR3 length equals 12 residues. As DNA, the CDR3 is TGTGCCAGCAGTGATAGGGTCTACGAGCAGTACTTC. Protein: CASSDRVYEQYF.

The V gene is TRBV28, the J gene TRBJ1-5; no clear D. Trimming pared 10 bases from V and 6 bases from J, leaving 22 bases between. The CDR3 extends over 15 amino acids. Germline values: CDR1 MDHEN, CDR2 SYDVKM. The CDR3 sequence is CAISSRMAHAQPQHF. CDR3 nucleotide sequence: TGTGCCATCTCTTCTAGGATGGCCCATGCTCAGCCCCAGCATTTT.

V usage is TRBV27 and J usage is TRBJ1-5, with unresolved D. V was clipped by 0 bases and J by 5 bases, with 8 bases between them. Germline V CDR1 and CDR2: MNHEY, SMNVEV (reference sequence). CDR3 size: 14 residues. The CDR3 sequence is CASSLSTGDQPQHF. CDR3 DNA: TGTGCCAGCAGTTTATCGACCGGGGATCAGCCCCAGCATTTT.

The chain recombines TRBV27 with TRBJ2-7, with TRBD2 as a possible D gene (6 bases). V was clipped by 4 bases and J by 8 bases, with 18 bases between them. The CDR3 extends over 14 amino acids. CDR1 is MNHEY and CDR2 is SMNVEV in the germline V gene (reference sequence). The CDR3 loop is CASSSLGGWLKQYF. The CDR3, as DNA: TGTGCCAGCAGTTCCCTGGGGGGTTGGTTAAAGCAGTACTTC.

The CDR3 DNA follows: TGTGCCAGCAGCCAAGTACTGAGGCCGAACACTGAAGCTTTCTTT. This codes for CASSQVLRPNTEAFF. The chain has TRBV3-1 (or the pseudogene TRBV3-2) and TRBJ1-1; D remains unclear. V was trimmed by 1 base and J by 1 base, leaving 10 bases between them. Germline V gene lookup returns CDR1 LGHDT and CDR2 YNNKEL (reference sequence). This CDR3 has 15 amino acids.

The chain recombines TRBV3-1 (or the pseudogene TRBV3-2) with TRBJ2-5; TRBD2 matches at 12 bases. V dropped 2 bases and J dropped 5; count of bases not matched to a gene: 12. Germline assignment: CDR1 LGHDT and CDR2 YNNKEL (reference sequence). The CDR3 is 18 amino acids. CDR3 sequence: CASSQPRPLAGGQETQYF. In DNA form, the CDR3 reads TGTGCCAGCAGCCAACCGAGGCCTCTAGCGGGGGGGCAGGAGACCCAGTACTTC.

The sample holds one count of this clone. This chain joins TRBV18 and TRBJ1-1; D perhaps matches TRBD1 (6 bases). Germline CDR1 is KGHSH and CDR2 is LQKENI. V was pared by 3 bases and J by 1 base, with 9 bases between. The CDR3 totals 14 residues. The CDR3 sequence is CASSPRGANTEAFF. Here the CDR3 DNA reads TGTGCCAGCTCACCCCGGGGGGCGAACACTGAAGCTTTCTTT.

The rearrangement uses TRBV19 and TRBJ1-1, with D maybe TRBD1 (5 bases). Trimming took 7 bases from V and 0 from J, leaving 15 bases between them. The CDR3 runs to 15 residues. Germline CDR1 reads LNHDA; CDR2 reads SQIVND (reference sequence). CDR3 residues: CASTIGGGLNTEAFF. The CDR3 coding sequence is TGTGCCAGTACGATAGGTGGGGGTTTGAACACTGAAGCTTTCTTT.